This T cell receptor (beta chain) came from a study of CD8 T cells in ankylosing spondylitis. Trimming cost V 8 bases and J 4 bases, with 14 bases left between them. Germline V CDR1 and CDR2: MNHEY, SMNVEV (reference sequence). The CDR3 covers 14 residues. Making use of molecular barcodes, quantitative 5'-RACE generated TCR beta libraries. TCRdb called the 5' RACE reads again in MiXCR, with one record for every CDR3 protein. The data show around 140,000 distinct CDR3 sequences, roughly 15% seen once. General observations from the study: In reactive arthritis synovial fluid and blood, some motif variants had been reported before. Disease-linked clones bore a CD8+ phenotype and were relatively rare in peripheral blood. The authors reported significant enrichment of disease-linked clones in matched ankylosing spondylitis synovial fluid. Eight highly homologous variants formed a TCR beta motif that appeared characteristic of ankylosing spondylitis blood.

In regard to this clonotype: The antigen remains unidentified.

The chain combines TRBV27 with TRBJ2-2; D is unclear. Sequencing was done on a sample of blood, either unsorted or a sorted T cell fraction (not recorded which). The sequence derives from a male donor with ankylosing spondylitis. The chain's CDR3 is CASALTGFTGELFF. The CDR3 DNA reads TGTGCCAGCGCCTTAACGGGCTTCACCGGGGAGCTGTTTTTT.